This T cell receptor beta chain was retrieved from a study of molecular identifiers for immune sequencing clone quantification. Study-level findings and limits: Spiked-in Jurkat TCR RNA corresponding to one cell was reported as detectable against 750,000 to 1,000,000 naive cells.

Germline CDR1 is SGHVS and CDR2 is FNYEAQ. V shed 2 bases, J shed 4 bases, and the junction held 10 bases outside the gene matches. The length of the CDR3 is 18 residues. For this clonotype: Its specificity is unknown.

The naive CD8 libraries originated from between roughly 20,000 and 1,100,000 sorted cells and drew on 10%, 30% or 50% RNA. TCRdb re-analysed the PCR reads in MiXCR, keeping a single row per CDR3 protein. This table has a few hundred thousand distinct CDR3 sequences, about 21% appearing once. Sequenced: naive CD8+ T cells from blood, with Jurkat cell RNA spiked in. Stated subset: FACS-sorted CD8+CD4-CCR7+CD45RA+ naive T cells. This receptor was obtained from a human donor in good health. Some libraries in this study had Jurkat cell RNA spiked in. This chain joins TRBV7-6 and TRBJ2-1; 11 nucleotides match TRBD2. CDR3 nucleotides: TGTGCCAGCAGCTTAAATAGCGGGGGGGCCTTCCTTTACAATGAGCAGTTCTTC. Translation: CASSLNSGGAFLYNEQFF.